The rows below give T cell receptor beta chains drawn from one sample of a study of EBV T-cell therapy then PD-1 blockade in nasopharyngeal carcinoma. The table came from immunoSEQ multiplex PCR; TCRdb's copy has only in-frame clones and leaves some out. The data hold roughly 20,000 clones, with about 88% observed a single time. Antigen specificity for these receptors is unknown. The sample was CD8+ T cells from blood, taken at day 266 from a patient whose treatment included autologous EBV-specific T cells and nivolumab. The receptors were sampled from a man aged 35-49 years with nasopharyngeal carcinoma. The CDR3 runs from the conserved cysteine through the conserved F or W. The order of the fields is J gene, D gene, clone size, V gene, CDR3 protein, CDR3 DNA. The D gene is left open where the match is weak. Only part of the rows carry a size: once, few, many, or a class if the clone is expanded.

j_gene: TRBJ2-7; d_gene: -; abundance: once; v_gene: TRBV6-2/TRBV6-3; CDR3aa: CASSFVSGTPTYEQYF; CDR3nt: TGTGCCAGCAGCTTTGTCTCCGGGACCCCGACCTACGAGCAGTACTTC
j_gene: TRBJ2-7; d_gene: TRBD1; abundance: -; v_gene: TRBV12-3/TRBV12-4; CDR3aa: CASSLRQGHEQYF; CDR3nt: TGTGCCAGCAGTTTAAGACAGGGCCACGAGCAGTACTTC
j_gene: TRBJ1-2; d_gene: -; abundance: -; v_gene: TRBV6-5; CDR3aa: CASSFQGGRYGYTF; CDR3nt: TGTGCCAGCAGTTTCCAAGGGGGAAGATATGGCTACACCTTC
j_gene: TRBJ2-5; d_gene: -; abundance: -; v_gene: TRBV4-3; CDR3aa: CASSQDWGGGETQYF; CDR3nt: TGCGCCAGCAGCCAAGATTGGGGGGGCGGAGAGACCCAGTACTTC
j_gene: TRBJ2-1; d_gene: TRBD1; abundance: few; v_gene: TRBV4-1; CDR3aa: CASSPAQGGYNEQFF; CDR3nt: TGCGCCAGCAGCCCGGCACAGGGGGGCTACAATGAGCAGTTCTTC
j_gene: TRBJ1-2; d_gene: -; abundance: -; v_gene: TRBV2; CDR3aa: CASRGYGYTF; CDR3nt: TGTGCCAGCAGGGGGTATGGCTACACCTTC
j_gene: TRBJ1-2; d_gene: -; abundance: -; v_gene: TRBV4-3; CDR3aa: CASSQDLAGINGYTF; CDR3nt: TGCGCCAGCAGCCAAGATCTCGCAGGGATAAACGGCTACACCTTC
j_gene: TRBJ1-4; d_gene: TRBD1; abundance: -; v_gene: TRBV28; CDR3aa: CASRPPLGAGGVATNEKLFF; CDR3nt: TGTGCCAGCAGACCACCCCTGGGGGCAGGGGGCGTAGCAACTAATGAAAAACTGTTTTTT
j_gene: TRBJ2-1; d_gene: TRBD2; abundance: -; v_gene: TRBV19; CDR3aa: CASSPIFERGAYNEQFF; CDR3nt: TGTGCCAGTAGTCCGATATTTGAGCGGGGGGCCTACAATGAGCAGTTCTTC
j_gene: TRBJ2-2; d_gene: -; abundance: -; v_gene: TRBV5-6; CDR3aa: CASSLGGGTGELFF; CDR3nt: TGTGCCAGCAGCTTGGGCGGAGGCACCGGGGAGCTGTTTTTT
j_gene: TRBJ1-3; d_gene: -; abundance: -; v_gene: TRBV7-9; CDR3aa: CASSLVAGRNTIYF; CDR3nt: TGTGCCAGCAGCTTAGTGGCAGGCCGAAACACCATATATTTT
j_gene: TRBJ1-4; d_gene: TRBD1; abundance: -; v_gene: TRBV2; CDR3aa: CASSESGTGSEKLFF; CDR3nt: TGTGCCAGCAGTGAATCCGGGACAGGGAGCGAAAAACTGTTTTTT
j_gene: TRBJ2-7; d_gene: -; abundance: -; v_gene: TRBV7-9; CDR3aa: CASSLTGVEQYF; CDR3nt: TGTGCCAGCAGCTTAACGGGGGTTGAGCAGTACTTC
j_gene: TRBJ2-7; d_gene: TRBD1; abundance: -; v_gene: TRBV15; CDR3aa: CATSRLRDSSYEQYF; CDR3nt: TGTGCCACCAGCAGGTTGAGGGACAGCTCCTACGAGCAGTACTTC
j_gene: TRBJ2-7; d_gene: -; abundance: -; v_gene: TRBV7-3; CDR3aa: CASSLEMGGSYEQYF; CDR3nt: TGTGCCAGCAGCTTAGAAATGGGAGGCTCCTACGAGCAGTACTTC
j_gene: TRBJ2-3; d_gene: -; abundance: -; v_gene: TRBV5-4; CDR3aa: CASSFGSDTQYF; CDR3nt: TGTGCCAGCAGCTTTGGATCAGATACGCAGTATTTT
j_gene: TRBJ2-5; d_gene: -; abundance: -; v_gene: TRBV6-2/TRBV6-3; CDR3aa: CASSLAWGAQETQYF; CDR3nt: TGTGCCAGCAGTTTAGCATGGGGGGCCCAAGAGACCCAGTACTTC
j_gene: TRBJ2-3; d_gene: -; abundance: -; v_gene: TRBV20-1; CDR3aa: CSASGSESLSDTQYF; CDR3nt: TGCAGTGCTAGTGGTAGCGAATCCCTCTCAGATACGCAGTATTTT
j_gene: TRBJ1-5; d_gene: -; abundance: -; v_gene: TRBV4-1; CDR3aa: CASSQEMGSGQPQHF; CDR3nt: TGCGCCAGCAGCCAAGAAATGGGCAGTGGACAGCCCCAGCATTTT
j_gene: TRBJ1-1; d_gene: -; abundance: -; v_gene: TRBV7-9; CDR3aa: CASSPPGGRNTEAFF; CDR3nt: TGTGCCAGCAGCCCTCCGGGGGGGAGGAACACTGAAGCTTTCTTT
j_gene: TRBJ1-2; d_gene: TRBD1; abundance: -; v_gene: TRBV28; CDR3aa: CASSFTRDRGNYGYTF; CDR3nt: TGTGCCAGCAGTTTTACCCGGGACAGGGGAAACTATGGCTACACCTTC
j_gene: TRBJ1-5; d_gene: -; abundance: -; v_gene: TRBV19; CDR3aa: CASSIWGLDQPQHF; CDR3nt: TGTGCCAGTAGTATTTGGGGGCTTGATCAGCCCCAGCATTTT
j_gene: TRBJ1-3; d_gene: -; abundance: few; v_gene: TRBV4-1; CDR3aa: CASSHPSTGNTIYF; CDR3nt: TGCGCCAGCAGCCATCCCTCAACCGGAAACACCATATATTTT
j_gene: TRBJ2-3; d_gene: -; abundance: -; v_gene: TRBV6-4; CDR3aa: CASSDGEDTQYF; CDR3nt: TGTGCCAGCAGTGACGGGGAAGATACGCAGTATTTT
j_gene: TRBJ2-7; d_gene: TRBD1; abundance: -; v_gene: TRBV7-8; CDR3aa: CASSQATWTGGWEQYF; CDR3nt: TGTGCCAGCAGCCAAGCTACCTGGACAGGGGGCTGGGAGCAGTACTTC
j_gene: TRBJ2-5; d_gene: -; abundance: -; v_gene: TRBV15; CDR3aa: CATSRDSADQETQYF; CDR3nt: TGTGCCACCAGCAGAGATTCAGCAGACCAAGAGACCCAGTACTTC
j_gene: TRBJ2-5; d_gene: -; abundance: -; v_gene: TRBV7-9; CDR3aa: CASSLLTGLQETQYF; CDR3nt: TGTGCCAGCAGCTTATTAACCGGACTCCAAGAGACCCAGTACTTC
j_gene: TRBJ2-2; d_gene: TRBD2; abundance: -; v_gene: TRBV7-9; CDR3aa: CASSLRGGSGGANTGELFF; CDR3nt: TGTGCCAGCAGCCTCCGCGGAGGGAGCGGGGGGGCGAACACCGGGGAGCTGTTTTTT
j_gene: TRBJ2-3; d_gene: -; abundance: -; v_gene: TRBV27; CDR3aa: CASSPMQQTTDTQYF; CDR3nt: TGTGCCAGCAGTCCTATGCAGCAAACCACAGATACGCAGTATTTT
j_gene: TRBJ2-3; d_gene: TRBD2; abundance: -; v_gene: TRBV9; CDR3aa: CASSGPGLAGGMTDTQYF; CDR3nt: TGTGCCAGCAGCGGTCCGGGACTAGCGGGGGGAATGACAGATACGCAGTATTTT
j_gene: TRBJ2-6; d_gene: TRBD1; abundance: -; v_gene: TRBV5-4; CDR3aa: CASSSTGTGLLSGANVLTF; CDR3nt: TGTGCCAGCAGCTCCACTGGGACAGGGCTCCTCTCTGGGGCCAACGTCCTGACTTTC
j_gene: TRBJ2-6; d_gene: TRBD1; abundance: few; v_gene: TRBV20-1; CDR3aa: CSASTQGGMSGANVLTF; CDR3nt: TGCAGTGCTAGTACACAGGGGGGAATGTCTGGGGCCAACGTCCTGACTTTC
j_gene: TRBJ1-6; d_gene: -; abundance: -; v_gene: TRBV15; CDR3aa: CATSRVKGTSPLHF; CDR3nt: TGTGCCACCAGCAGAGTTAAGGGTACTTCACCCCTCCACTTT
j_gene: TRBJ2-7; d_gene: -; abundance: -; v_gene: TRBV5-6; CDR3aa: CASSLGLLYEQYF; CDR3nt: TGTGCCAGCAGCTTAGGCCTCCTCTACGAGCAGTACTTC
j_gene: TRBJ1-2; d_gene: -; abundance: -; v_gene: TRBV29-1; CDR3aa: CSVDTGLRGGYTF; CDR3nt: TGCAGCGTTGACACAGGGCTGAGGGGGGGCTACACCTTC
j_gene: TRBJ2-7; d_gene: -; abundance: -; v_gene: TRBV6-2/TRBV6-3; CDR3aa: CASSSPEVLTAYEQYF; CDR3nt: TGTGCCAGCAGCAGCCCGGAGGTACTCACAGCCTACGAGCAGTACTTC
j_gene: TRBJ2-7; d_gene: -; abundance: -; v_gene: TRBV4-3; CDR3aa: CASSQVHPSYEQYF; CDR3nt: TGCGCCAGCAGCCAAGTCCATCCCTCCTACGAGCAGTACTTC
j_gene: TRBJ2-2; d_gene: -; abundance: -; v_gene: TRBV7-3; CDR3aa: CASSSDGAGELFF; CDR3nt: TGTGCCAGCAGTTCGGACGGGGCCGGGGAGCTGTTTTTT
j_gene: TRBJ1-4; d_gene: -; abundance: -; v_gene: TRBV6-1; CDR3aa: CASSDGTARNEKLFF; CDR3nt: TGTGCCAGCAGTGATGGGACGGCCCGAAATGAAAAACTGTTTTTT
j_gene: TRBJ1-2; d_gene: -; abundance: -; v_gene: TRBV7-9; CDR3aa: CASSPQGNYGYTF; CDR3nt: TGTGCCAGCAGCCCCCAGGGGAACTATGGCTACACCTTC
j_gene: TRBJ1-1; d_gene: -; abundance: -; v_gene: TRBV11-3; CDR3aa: CASSPLTGRRMNTEAFF; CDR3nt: TGTGCCAGCAGCCCACTAACAGGACGTAGGATGAACACTGAAGCTTTCTTT
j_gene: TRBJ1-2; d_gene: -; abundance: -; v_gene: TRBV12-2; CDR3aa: CASRSRTGDYGYTF; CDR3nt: TGTGCAAGTCGCTCCCGGACAGGCGACTATGGCTACACCTTC
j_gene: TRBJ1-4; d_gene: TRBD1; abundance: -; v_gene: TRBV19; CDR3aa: CASSPGTGPIEKLFF; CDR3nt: TGTGCCAGTAGCCCCGGGACAGGGCCCATAGAAAAACTGTTTTTT
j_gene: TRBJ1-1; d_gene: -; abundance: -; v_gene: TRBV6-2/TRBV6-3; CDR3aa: CASSYLGGGYPNTEAFF; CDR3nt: TGTGCCAGCAGTTACTTGGGGGGCGGCTATCCGAACACTGAAGCTTTCTTT
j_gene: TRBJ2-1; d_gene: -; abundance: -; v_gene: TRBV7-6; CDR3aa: CASTPDGSSYNEQFF; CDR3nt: TGTGCCAGCACCCCGGATGGAAGCTCCTACAATGAGCAGTTCTTC